This T cell receptor beta chain originates from a study of T cells after yellow fever vaccination (dated by TCRdb to about 2019). Background on the whole study: Libraries from fractions with low cell numbers were prepared with the SMART-Seq v4 Ultra Low Input RNA kit. To follow T-cell clones before and after both primary and booster YFV17D yellow fever vaccination, bulk TCR alpha and beta repertoires underwent longitudinal sequencing. Two healthy male donors made up the cohort, one aged 18 to 30 years and the other aged 30 to 39 years. Blood was drawn at multiple timepoints before and after primary and secondary immunization, with bulk PBMC replicates and cell subsets isolated.

Beyond this particular receptor, the publication reports: A small share of clonotypes was detected in both CD4 and CD8 compartments, with the overlap likely arising from convergent recombination. Most clones expanded after primary vaccination were re-detected after the booster (96% of CD4 and more than 70% of CD8), suggesting broad memory maintenance. Only a couple of donors were included in the study, so the extent to which the findings can be generalized is limited. Computational filtering was required because FACS-sorted repertoires could contain abundant contaminating clonotypes from the bulk population. Compared with the primary T-cell response, the secondary T-cell response was weaker but faster, peaking on day 5 rather than day 15.

Interpreted using the paper, the treatment or condition label stands for: live attenuated yellow fever vaccine strain. A standard Ficoll-Paque protocol was used to isolate PBMCs from peripheral blood. Dynabeads CD4 and CD8 positive selection kits were used to isolate the CD4 and CD8 T-cell fractions. TriZol was used to extract RNA from bulk PBMCs, CD4 and CD8 fractions, and dextramer-positive and dextramer-negative fractions. V and J are trimmed by 2 bases and 5 bases, and the gene matches miss 2 bases of the junction. The CDR3 has 14 amino acids, counting the end cysteine and phenylalanine. The sequence is cut down to CDR3 DNA, 42 bases in frame from base 1. TCR cDNA was made using 5'RACE template switching, a step that added a universal primer site and unique molecular identifiers. Priming of cDNA synthesis was performed from both the TCR alpha and TCR beta constant segments. Library amplification used two PCR steps, and the second PCR step added sample barcodes and sequencing adapters. Sequencing of the libraries was done on either Illumina HiSeq 2500 (2x100 bp) or NovaSeq (2x150 bp). From the authors' description of their analysis: MIGEC was used to demultiplex reads and collapse the reads into UMI consensus sequences, and MiXCR was used for V(D)J alignment. Using edgeR on replicate PBMC samples, clonotypes were called vaccine-responding if FDR was below 0.01 and the log2 fold change was above 5 up to day 15. CD4 or CD8 identity was assigned to each bulk clonotype according to whether the clonotype was present at higher abundance in the sequenced CD4 repertoire or the sequenced CD8 repertoire. Through fastp at Q25 and MiXCR, TCRdb rebuilt clones from the public reads, retaining in-frame beta chains. Every CDR3 protein is listed once, alongside the most common genes and DNA of its rows. The V and J calls here are based on TCRdb, not the publication. This sample gives roughly 150,000 distinct CDR3 sequences in total; 6.6% of them show up just once. The ten largest clones capture 0.5% to 0.65% of the sample.

The table lists this clonotype with a few counts. The antigen it binds to is not known. Per-base qualities were not stored, and no clone one base away is much larger. The V gene is TRBV12-3 or TRBV12-4 and the J gene is TRBJ2-7; 11 central nucleotides agree with TRBD2. The sequence was obtained from a man in his thirties or forties who received the YFV17D yellow fever vaccine. Here the sequenced sample was CD4+ T cells sorted from PBMCs, taken 10 days after the yellow fever booster vaccination. The CDR3 sequence is CASSLKLAGDEQYF. Read as DNA, the sequence is TGTGCCAGCAGTTTAAAACTAGCGGGAGACGAGCAGTACTTC.